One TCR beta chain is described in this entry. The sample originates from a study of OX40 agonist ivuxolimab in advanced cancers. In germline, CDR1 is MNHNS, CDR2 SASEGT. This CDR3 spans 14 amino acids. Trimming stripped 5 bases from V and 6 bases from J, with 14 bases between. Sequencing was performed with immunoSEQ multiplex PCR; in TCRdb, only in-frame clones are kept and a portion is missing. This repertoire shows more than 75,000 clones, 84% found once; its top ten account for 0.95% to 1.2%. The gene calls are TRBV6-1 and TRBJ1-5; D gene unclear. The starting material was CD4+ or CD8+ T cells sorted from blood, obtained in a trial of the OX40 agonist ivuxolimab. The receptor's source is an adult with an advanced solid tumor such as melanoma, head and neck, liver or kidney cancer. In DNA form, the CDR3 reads TGTGCCAGCAGTTTGAACTTCGGGAGTCAGCCCCAGCATTTT. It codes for CASSLNFGSQPQHF.